The source of this T cell receptor beta chain is a study of cytomegalovirus exposure and HLA in healthy donors. In regard to this clone: Its antigen is as yet unknown.

Findings and limits, study-wide: Earlier findings revealed that most TCR beta V segments proved productive either about 87% or about 30% of the time. Researchers reported from a later analysis that most CMV-associated TCR beta chains appeared HLA-restricted. Later analysis found that TCR beta chains associated with HLA were more clonally expanded than other, equally common chains. About 180 TCR beta chains were listed as cytomegalovirus-associated.

The PCR made use of 60 Vbeta and 13 Jbeta primers. This table comes from immunoSEQ multiplex PCR, and its TCRdb copy is limited to in-frame clones, with some not included. Altogether around 99,000 clones are present, 81% being singletons, with the ten largest covering about 2%. The CDR3 extends over 14 amino acids. CDR1 and CDR2 from the germline V gene are SGHTA and FQGNSA. Trimming left V 5 bases short and J 4 bases short, with 11 bases between. The source material was PBMCs. This clonotype was sampled from a woman in her 30s in good health and CMV-seronegative. The rearrangement uses TRBV7-2 and TRBJ2-2; no clear D. The CDR3 region is CASSRRFGTGELFF. The CDR3 region has the DNA TGTGCCAGCAGCCGCCGATTCGGCACCGGGGAGCTGTTTTTT.